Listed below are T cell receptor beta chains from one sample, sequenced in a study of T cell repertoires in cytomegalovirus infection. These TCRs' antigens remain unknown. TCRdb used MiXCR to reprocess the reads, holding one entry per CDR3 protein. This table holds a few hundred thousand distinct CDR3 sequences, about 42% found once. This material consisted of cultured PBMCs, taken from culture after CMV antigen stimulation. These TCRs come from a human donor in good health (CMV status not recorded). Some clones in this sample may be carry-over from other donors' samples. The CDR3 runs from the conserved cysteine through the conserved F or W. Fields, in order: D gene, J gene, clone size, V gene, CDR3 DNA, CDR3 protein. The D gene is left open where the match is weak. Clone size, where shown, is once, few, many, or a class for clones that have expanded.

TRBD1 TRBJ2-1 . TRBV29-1 TGCAGCGGTGAACTGCCGGGACAGGGGTCCAATGAGCAGTTCTTC CSGELPGQGSNEQFF
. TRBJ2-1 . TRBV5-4 TGTGCCAGCAGCTTGTTGTCGGGGACTTGGGGCAATGAGCAGTTCTTC CASSLLSGTWGNEQFF
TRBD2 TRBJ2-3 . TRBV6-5 TGTGCCAGCAGTTACTCGATTCCCGCGGGGGGTAGCACAGATACGCAGTATTTT CASSYSIPAGGSTDTQYF
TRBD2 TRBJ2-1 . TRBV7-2 TGTGCCAGCAGGGGACTAGCGGGAGGCGGTAATGAGCAGTTCTTC CASRGLAGGGNEQFF
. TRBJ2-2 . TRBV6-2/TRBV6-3 TGTGCCAGCAGACCCCTAAAGGGAGAGGGGCCCGGGGAGCTGTTTTTT CASRPLKGEGPGELFF
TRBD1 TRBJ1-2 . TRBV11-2 TGTGCCAGCAGCTCCGGGACAGGCAACTATGGCTACACCTTC CASSSGTGNYGYTF
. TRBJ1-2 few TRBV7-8 TGTGCCAGCAGCTTAGAGGGTCGCAGGGGCGAGTATTATGGCTACACCTTC CASSLEGRRGEYYGYTF
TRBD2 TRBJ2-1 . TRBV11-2 TGTGCCAGCAGCTCGGGACTAGCGGGCATGAATGAGCAGTTCTTC CASSSGLAGMNEQFF
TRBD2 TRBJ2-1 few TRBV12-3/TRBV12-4 TGTGCCAGCGGGACTAGCGGGAAGAATGAGCAGTTCTTC CASGTSGKNEQFF
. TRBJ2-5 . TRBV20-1 TGCAGTGCCCAACCCGTGGCAGGGCGCGATCAAGAGACCCAGTACTTC CSAQPVAGRDQETQYF
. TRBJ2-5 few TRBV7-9 TGTGCCAGCAACGCGGGGAGGGGGCAAGAGACCCAGTACTTC CASNAGRGQETQYF
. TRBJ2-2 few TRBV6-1 TGTGCCAGCGCGAAGCTCGCCGGGGAGCTGTTTTTT CASAKLAGELFF
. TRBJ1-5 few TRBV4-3 TGCGCCAGCAGTCCCGGGACGGGAGGCATGGAGCCCCAGCATTTT CASSPGTGGMEPQHF
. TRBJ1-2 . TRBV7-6 TGTGCCAGCAGCGAGGGAGGCTACACCTTC CASSEGGYTF
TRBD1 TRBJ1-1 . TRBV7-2 TGTGCCAGCAGCCCACAGGGGTCGCTGAACACTGAAGCTTTCTTT CASSPQGSLNTEAFF
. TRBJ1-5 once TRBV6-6 TGTGCCAGCAGTACGGACAGTAATAGCAATCAGCCCCAGCATTTT CASSTDSNSNQPQHF
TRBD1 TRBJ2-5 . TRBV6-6 TGTGCCAGCAGTTACTCGAGAACAGGGGTGGGAGAGACCCAGTACTTC CASSYSRTGVGETQYF
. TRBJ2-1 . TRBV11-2 TGTGCCAGCAGCTTAGAGGGACTCGGGCACAATGAGCAGTTCTTC CASSLEGLGHNEQFF
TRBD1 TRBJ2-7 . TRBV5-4 TGTGCCAGCAGCTTGGTGACAGGGAACGAGCAGTACTTC CASSLVTGNEQYF
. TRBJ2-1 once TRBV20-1 TGCAGTGCTCCGAGTGGGTTTGAGCAGTTCTTC CSAPSGFEQFF
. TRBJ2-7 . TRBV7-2 TGTGCCAGCAGCTTATTTCGGCCATACTCCTACGAGCAGTACTTC CASSLFRPYSYEQYF
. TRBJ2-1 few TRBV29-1 TGCAGCGTGGGGACTCAACCTAACTCCTACAATGAGCAGTTCTTC CSVGTQPNSYNEQFF
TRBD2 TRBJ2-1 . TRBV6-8 TGTGCCAGCAGTTACTCTCCGGGACTAGCGGGTAATGAGCAGTTCTTC CASSYSPGLAGNEQFF
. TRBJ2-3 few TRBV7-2 TGTGCCAGCAGCTTAGTTCCCCCGCCGGAGTATTTT CASSLVPPPEYF
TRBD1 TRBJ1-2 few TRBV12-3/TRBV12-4 TGTGCCAGCAGTTTTCAGGGGGGCGGCTATGGCTACACCTTC CASSFQGGGYGYTF
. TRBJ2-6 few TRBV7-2 TGTGCCAGCAGCTTAGCCGGTTCGTCTGGGGCCAACGTCCTGACTTTC CASSLAGSSGANVLTF
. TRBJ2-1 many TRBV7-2 TGTGCCAGCAGCCTCAGACTAGTCTCGGGTGAGCAGTTCTTC CASSLRLVSGEQFF
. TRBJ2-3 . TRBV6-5 TGTGCCAGCAGTTCACGGAGGGGGACAGATACGCAGTATTTT CASSSRRGTDTQYF
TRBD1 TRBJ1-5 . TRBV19 TGTGCCAGTAGCGAAAACAGGGGAGGTCAGCCCCAGCATTTT CASSENRGGQPQHF
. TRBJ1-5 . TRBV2 TGTGCCAGCAGTGTTTATAGCAATCAGCCCCAGCATTTT CASSVYSNQPQHF
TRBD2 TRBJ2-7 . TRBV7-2 TGTGCCAGCAGCTTAGCGGGACTACCGAATAACGAGCAGTACTTC CASSLAGLPNNEQYF
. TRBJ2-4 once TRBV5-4 TGTGCCAGCAGCTGGGACCAAAAAAACATTCAGTACTTC CASSWDQKNIQYF
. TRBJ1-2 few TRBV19 TGTGCCACCTCGGACGGGAACTATGGCTACACCTTC CATSDGNYGYTF
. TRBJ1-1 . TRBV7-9 TGTGCCAGCAGCTCTGGCCTCCCGAGGAACACTGAAGCTTTCTTT CASSSGLPRNTEAFF
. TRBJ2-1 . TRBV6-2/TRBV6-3 TGTGCCAGCAGTTTGCGGGACCCCTACAATGAGCAGTTCTTC CASSLRDPYNEQFF
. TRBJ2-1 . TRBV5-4 TGTGCCAGCAGCGACACCTACAATGAGCAGTTCTTC CASSDTYNEQFF
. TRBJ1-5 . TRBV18 TGTGCCAGCTCATTTTTCAACAGGAGGCTCTATAGCAATCAGCCCCAGCATTTT CASSFFNRRLYSNQPQHF
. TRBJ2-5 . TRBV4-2 TGTGCCAGCAGCCAAGGGTTGAGGGAAGAGACCCAGTACTTC CASSQGLREETQYF
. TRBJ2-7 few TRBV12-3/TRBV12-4 TGTGCCAGCAGTTCCCAGGACCACGAGCAGTACTTC CASSSQDHEQYF
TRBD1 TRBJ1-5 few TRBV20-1 TGCAGTGCTAGAGAGACAGGGGCCTATAGCAATCAGCCCCAGCATTTT CSARETGAYSNQPQHF
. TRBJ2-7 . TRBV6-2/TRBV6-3 TGTGCCAGCAGTTTATTCGGGGACTCCTACGAGCAGTACTTC CASSLFGDSYEQYF